This TCR beta chain comes out of a study of shared clonotypes between healthy human individuals. V gave up 5 bases and J gave up 10 bases; unmatched junction bases: 27. The CDR3 covers 20 residues. Germline V gives CDR1 KGHSH, CDR2 LQKENI. The authors' processing: Quality scores were absent from the junction-only immunoSEQ sequences, so filtering differed. Produced via immunoSEQ multiplex PCR; TCRdb's table is partial and in-frame only. The V and J calls and clone size were taken over from that table, and D and trimming were inferred from the DNA. The profile covers roughly 700,000 clones, with 80% to 95% appearing a single time and more than 30% taken by the ten largest.

This receptor was identified in a man between 18 and 29 years old in good health. Some clones in this sample may be carry-over from other donors' samples. The genes are TRBV18 and TRBJ1-1; TRBD1 aligns across 11 bases. Sequences were obtained from memory CD8+ T cells from PBMCs. Subset in this sample: CD45RO+ cells pooled with CCR7-negative TemRA cells. CDR3 residues: CASSETGTGGRRTPFWAAFF. DNA of the CDR3: TGTGCCAGCTCAGAAACCGGGACAGGGGGTCGAAGGACACCTTTCTGGGCAGCTTTCTTT.